The 25 T cell receptor beta chains reported below all come from one sample, sequenced in a study of radiation and T cells in renal cell carcinoma. Described time point: baseline pretreatment blood. Specified treatment: 15 Gy SBRT to primary tumor, nephrectomy 4 weeks later. Some clones are missing from TCRdb's copy, which holds only in-frame ones; the method was immunoSEQ multiplex PCR. The profile shows roughly 120,000 clones, 80% to 85% of them singletons. The specimen comprised blood, sampled from a patient whose treatment included radiotherapy and nephrectomy. The receptors come from a woman aged 60 to 75 with renal cell carcinoma.

The rearrangement uses TRBV28 and TRBJ2-3; 9 nucleotides align to TRBD2. There are 15 residues in the CDR3. Germline V CDR1 and CDR2: MDHEN, SYDVKM. The V segment lost 3 bases and the J segment 3 bases; nucleotides outside the gene matches: 4. Written as DNA, the CDR3 is TGTGCCAGCAGTTTGGCCCTAGCGGGGACAGATACGCAGTATTTT. Protein product: CASSLALAGTDTQYF.

The chain is built from TRBV9 and TRBJ2-3; D unresolved. Per germline, CDR1 SGDLS and CDR2 YYNGEE. Trimming stripped 4 bases from V and 5 bases from J, with 8 bases between. This CDR3 is built from 12 residues. CDR3 nucleotides: TGTGCCAGCAGCCCCACCGGAGATACGCAGTATTTT. Its translation: CASSPTGDTQYF.

This chain links TRBV7-9 with TRBJ1-1, with D possibly being TRBD1 (5 bases). V was clipped by 10 bases and J by 3 bases, with 15 bases between them. This CDR3 is built from 13 residues. Germline CDR1 reads SEHNR; CDR2 reads FQNEAQ (reference sequence). CDR3 coding DNA: TGTGCCACAACGGGGCAGAGAGACACTGAAGCTTTCTTT. It specifies CATTGQRDTEAFF.

The chain uses TRBV28 and TRBJ2-7; D uncertain. This CDR3 is built from 13 residues. The V and J ends lost 2 bases and 3 bases respectively, with 8 bases between them. Germline V gene data show CDR1 as MDHEN and CDR2 as SYDVKM. Written as DNA, the CDR3 is TGTGCCAGCAGTTTAGGACCGATCTACGAGCAGTACTTC. It translates to CASSLGPIYEQYF.

In this sample, this clone turned up once. The CDR3 spells CASTPGAATNEKLFF. DNA for the CDR3: TGCGCCAGCACCCCGGGGGCTGCAACTAATGAAAAACTGTTTTTT. V usage is TRBV5-1 and J usage is TRBJ1-4, with D possibly TRBD1 on 6 matching bases. The CDR3 length is 15 residues. Germline V gene data show CDR1 as SGHRS and CDR2 as YFSETQ. Between the trimmed V and J ends, which lost 6 bases and 0 bases, there was a span of 12 bases.

The V call is TRBV5-1, the J call TRBJ2-7; D may be TRBD1 (6 bases). In germline, CDR1 is SGHRS, CDR2 YFSETQ. The CDR3 spans 13 residues. Trimming cost V 0 bases and J 6 bases, with 10 bases left between them. Here the CDR3 reads CASSLAQGFEQYF. DNA of the CDR3: TGCGCCAGCAGCTTGGCCCAGGGGTTCGAGCAGTACTTC.

This clone appeared a few times. The chain links TRBV6-1 to TRBJ1-1; the D gene is possibly TRBD1 (5 bases). The CDR3 consists of 13 residues. Germline loops: CDR1 MNHNS, CDR2 SASEGT. Trimming cost V 7 bases and J 4 bases, with 13 bases left between them. Here the CDR3 DNA reads TGTGCCAGCAAGGGACTCAGGAGCACTGAAGCTTTCTTT. Translated, it gives CASKGLRSTEAFF.

The rearrangement links TRBV5-1 to TRBJ1-6; no firm D call. CDR1 is SGHRS and CDR2 is YFSETQ in the germline V gene. Deletions cut 0 bases from V and 5 bases from J, with 6 bases between. This CDR3 region has 14 residues. The CDR3 spells CASSLGQHNSPLHF. CDR3 nucleotides: TGCGCCAGCAGCTTGGGGCAGCATAATTCACCCCTCCACTTT.

In DNA form, the CDR3 reads TGTGCCAGCAGCCCTCGGAAGGGGTTAAGTGGAAATGAGCAGTTCTTC. This sequence encodes CASSPRKGLSGNEQFF. The genes are TRBV7-9 and TRBJ2-1; possible D gene TRBD1, 5 bases. The V and J ends lost 5 bases and 7 bases respectively, with 21 bases between them. Germline loops: CDR1 SEHNR, CDR2 FQNEAQ (reference sequence). This CDR3 has 16 amino acids. The complete variable domain, with remaining parts taken from reference TRBV7-9 and TRBJ2-1, reads DTGVSQNPRHKITKRGQNVTFRCDPISEHNRLYWYRQTLGQGPEFLTYFQNEAQLEKSRLLSDRFSAERPKGSFSTLEIQRTEQGDSAMYLCASSPRKGLSGNEQFFGPGTRLTVL.

The chain is built from TRBV13 and TRBJ2-6; TRBD1 agrees at 7 bases. V lost 4 bases to trimming and J lost 0 bases; unmatched junction nucleotides: 3. The CDR3 runs to 16 residues. Per the germline V gene, CDR1 is PRHDT and CDR2 is FYEKMQ (reference sequence). CDR3 sequence (DNA): TGTGCCAGCAGCTGGGACAGACACTCTGGGGCCAACGTCCTGACTTTC. Its translation: CASSWDRHSGANVLTF.

The chain uses TRBV4-1 and TRBJ1-4, with TRBD1 matching 7 bases. Trimming cost V 2 bases and J 8 bases; bases outside gene matches: 8. CDR3 length: 15 amino acids. Germline V gene sequence: CDR1 MGHRA, CDR2 YSYEKL. The CDR3 loop reads CASSQSGTVSEKLFF. CDR3 sequence (DNA): TGCGCCAGCAGCCAATCCGGGACAGTTAGCGAAAAACTGTTTTTT.

The V and J genes are TRBV7-9 and TRBJ2-1; D gene ambiguous. The CDR3 is 14 amino acids. Looked up from germline, CDR1 is SEHNR and CDR2 is FQNEAQ (reference sequence). V was trimmed by 4 bases and J by 0 bases, leaving 7 bases between them. CDR3 sequence (DNA): TGTGCCAGCAGCTCCCCCACCTCCTACAATGAGCAGTTCTTC. It encodes CASSSPTSYNEQFF.

This chain joins TRBV11-3 and TRBJ2-3; no clear D gene. Trimming took 5 bases from V and 1 from J, leaving 10 bases between them. This CDR3 has 14 residues. The V gene's germline CDR1 is SGHNT and CDR2 YENEEA. Here the CDR3 DNA reads TGTGCCAGCAGCCTAAGGACGGGCACAGATACGCAGTATTTT. Its translation is CASSLRTGTDTQYF. Full variable domain (remainder filled in from reference TRBV11-3 and TRBJ2-3): EAGVVQSPRYKIIEKKQPVAFWCNPISGHNTLYWYLQNLGQGPELLIRYENEEAVDDSQLPKDRFSAERLKGVDSTLKIQPAELGDSAVYLCASSLRTGTDTQYFGPGTRLTVL.

Concerning this clone itself: Additional DNA sequences in this sample encode the identical CDR3. The chain carries TRBV7-2 and TRBJ2-3; no reliable D call. Trimming took 2 bases from V and 0 from J, leaving 3 bases between them. The length of the CDR3 is 13 residues. Looked up from germline, CDR1 is SGHTA and CDR2 is FQGNSA. The DNA of the CDR3 is TGTGCCAGCAGCTTACCTAGCACAGATACGCAGTATTTT. Its translation: CASSLPSTDTQYF.

In this sample, this clone is medium-sized (0.01 to 0.1%). The V gene is TRBV7-2, the J gene TRBJ1-1, with no clear D. The ends were cut back, 3 bases at V and 5 bases at J, with 7 bases in the middle. The germline gives CDR1 SGHTA, CDR2 FQGNSA. The CDR3 runs 12 residues. This CDR3 reads CASSFGKTEAFF. As DNA, the CDR3 is TGTGCCAGCAGCTTCGGTAAGACTGAAGCTTTCTTT. Together with reference TRBV7-2 and TRBJ1-1, the CDR3 gives the full variable domain: GAGVSQSPSNKVTEKGKDVELRCDPISGHTALYWYRQSLGQGLEFLIYFQGNSAPDKSGLPSDRFSAERTGGSVSTLTIQRTQQEDSAVYLCASSFGKTEAFFGQGTRLTVV.

This clone was seen a few times. V is TRBV6-1 and J is TRBJ1-2, with unresolved D. Germline V lookup: CDR1 MNHNS, CDR2 SASEGT. Trimming removed 2 bases at V and 3 bases at J, with 13 bases between. This CDR3 is built from 15 residues. The CDR3 is CASSEIVGIDYGYTF. The CDR3, as DNA: TGTGCCAGCAGTGAAATTGTAGGGATTGACTATGGCTACACCTTC.

This chain joins TRBV5-1 and TRBJ2-3; D is perhaps TRBD1 (5 bases). Germline V gene data show CDR1 as SGHRS and CDR2 as YFSETQ. V lost 3 bases, J lost 5 bases, and 10 bases lay in between. This CDR3 spans 13 amino acids. CDR3 sequence (DNA): TGCGCCAGCAGCTGGCAGGGTGAAGATACGCAGTATTTT. It yields the protein CASSWQGEDTQYF.

J is TRBJ1-2 and V is TRBV28; 12 nucleotides match TRBD1. Per the germline V gene, CDR1 is MDHEN and CDR2 is SYDVKM. Trimming cost V 5 bases and J 7 bases; bases outside gene matches: 17. The CDR3 contains 18 residues. This chain's CDR3 is CASSQPGTGGRGWGGYTF. The CDR3 coding sequence is TGTGCCAGCAGTCAACCGGGGACAGGGGGCCGAGGGTGGGGTGGCTACACCTTC.

This chain uses TRBV9 with TRBJ2-7; TRBD2 aligns across 12 bases. The CDR3 extends over 16 amino acids. V was pared by 3 bases and J by 2 bases, with 6 bases of the junction left unmatched. Germline CDR1 reads SGDLS; CDR2 reads YYNGEE. The CDR3 reads CASSALGTSGPYEQYF. The CDR3 nucleotides are TGTGCCAGCAGCGCGTTGGGGACTAGCGGGCCCTACGAGCAGTACTTC.

This rearrangement joins TRBV7-9 to TRBJ1-1, with D unresolved. This CDR3 is built from 13 residues. Germline assignment: CDR1 SEHNR and CDR2 FQNEAQ (reference sequence). Between the trimmed V and J ends, which lost 4 bases and 1 base, there was a span of 7 bases. In nucleotides, the CDR3 is TGTGCCAGCAGCTCTTATGCGAACACTGAAGCTTTCTTT. As protein: CASSSYANTEAFF.

The chain is built from TRBV11-2 and TRBJ2-7; 7 nucleotides line up with TRBD1. V shed 5 bases, J shed 6 bases, and the junction held 4 bases outside the gene matches. The CDR3 contains 12 residues. CDR1 and CDR2 (germline): SGHAT, FQNNGV. CDR3 nucleotides: TGTGCCAGCAGCCTACAGGGGTCCGAGCAGTACTTC. Translating it yields CASSLQGSEQYF.

The chain uses TRBV19 and TRBJ2-1, with 9 bases fitting TRBD2. Trimming at V came to 6 bases and at J to 8 bases, leaving 8 bases not matched to a gene. The V gene's germline CDR1 is LNHDA and CDR2 SQIVND (reference sequence). This CDR3 contains 14 residues. The CDR3 is CASRSSGSLDEQFF. Written as DNA, the CDR3 is TGTGCCAGTAGGAGTAGCGGGAGTCTCGATGAGCAGTTCTTC.

This chain connects TRBV11-1 to TRBJ2-5; TRBD1 might be the D (6 bases). V dropped 5 bases and J dropped 2 bases, with 18 bases sitting between them. This CDR3 contains 16 residues. Germline assignment: CDR1 SGHAT and CDR2 FQDESV (reference sequence). The CDR3 DNA sequence: TGTGCCAGCAGCCGCGTTGGGACACATCAGCAAGAGACCCAGTACTTC. Translation: CASSRVGTHQQETQYF.

The rearrangement joins TRBV9 to TRBJ1-2; no reliable D call. CDR3 length: 12 residues. Per the germline V gene, CDR1 is SGDLS and CDR2 is YYNGEE. V was cut by 0 bases and J by 8 bases, with 8 bases left in between. CDR3 loop: CASSVEGYGYTF. The CDR3 nucleotides read TGTGCCAGCAGCGTAGAAGGGTACGGCTACACCTTC.

The chain joins TRBV7-9 to TRBJ2-7; D unclear. Trimming removed 1 base from V and 5 bases from J, with 12 bases in between. The CDR3 spans 14 residues. Germline V lookup: CDR1 SEHNR, CDR2 FQNEAQ (reference sequence). CDR3 sequence reads: CASSLDTYNHEQYF. DNA of the CDR3: TGTGCCAGCAGCTTAGATACCTACAACCACGAGCAGTACTTC.